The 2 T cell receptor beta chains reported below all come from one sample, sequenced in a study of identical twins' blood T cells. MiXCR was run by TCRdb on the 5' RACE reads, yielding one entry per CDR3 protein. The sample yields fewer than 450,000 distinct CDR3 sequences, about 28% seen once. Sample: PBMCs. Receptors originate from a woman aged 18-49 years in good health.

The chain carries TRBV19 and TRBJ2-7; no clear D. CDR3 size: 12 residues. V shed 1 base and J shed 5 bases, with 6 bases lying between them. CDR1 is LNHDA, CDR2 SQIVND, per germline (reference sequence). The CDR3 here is CASSIGVDEQYF. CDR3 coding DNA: TGTGCCAGTAGTATAGGTGTCGACGAGCAGTACTTC.

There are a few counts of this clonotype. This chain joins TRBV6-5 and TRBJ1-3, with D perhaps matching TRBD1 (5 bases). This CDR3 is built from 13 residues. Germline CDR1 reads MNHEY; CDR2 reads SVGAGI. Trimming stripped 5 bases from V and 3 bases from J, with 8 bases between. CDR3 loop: CASSGDFGNTIYF. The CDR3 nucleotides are TGTGCCAGCAGTGGGGACTTTGGAAACACCATATATTTT.